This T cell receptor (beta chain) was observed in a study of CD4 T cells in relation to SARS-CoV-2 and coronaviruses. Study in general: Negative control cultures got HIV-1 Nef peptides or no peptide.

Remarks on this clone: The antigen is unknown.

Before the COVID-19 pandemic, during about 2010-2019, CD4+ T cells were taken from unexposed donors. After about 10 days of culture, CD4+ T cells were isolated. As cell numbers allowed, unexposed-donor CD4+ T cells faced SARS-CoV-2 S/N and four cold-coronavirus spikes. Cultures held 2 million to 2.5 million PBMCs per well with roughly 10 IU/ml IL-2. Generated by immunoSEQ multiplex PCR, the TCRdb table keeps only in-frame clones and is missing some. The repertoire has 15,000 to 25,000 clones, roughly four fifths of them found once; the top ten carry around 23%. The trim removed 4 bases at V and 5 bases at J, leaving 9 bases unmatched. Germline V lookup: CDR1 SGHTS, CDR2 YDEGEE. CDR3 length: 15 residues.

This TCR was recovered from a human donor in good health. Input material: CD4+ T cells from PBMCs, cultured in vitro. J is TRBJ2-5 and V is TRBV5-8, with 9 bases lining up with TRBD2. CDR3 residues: CASSTHSGGRETQYF. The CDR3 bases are TGTGCCAGCAGCACCCATAGCGGGGGTCGGGAGACCCAGTACTTC.